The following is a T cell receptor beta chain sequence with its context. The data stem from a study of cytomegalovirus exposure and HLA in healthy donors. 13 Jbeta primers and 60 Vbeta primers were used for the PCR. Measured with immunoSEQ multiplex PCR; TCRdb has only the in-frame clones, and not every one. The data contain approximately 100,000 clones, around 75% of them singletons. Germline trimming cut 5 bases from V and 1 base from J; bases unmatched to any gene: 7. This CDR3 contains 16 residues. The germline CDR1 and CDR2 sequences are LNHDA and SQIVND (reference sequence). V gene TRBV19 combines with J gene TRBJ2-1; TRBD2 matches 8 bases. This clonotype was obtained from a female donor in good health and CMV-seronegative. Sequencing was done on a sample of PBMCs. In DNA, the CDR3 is TGTGCCAGTAGTCCAGTAGCGGGGAATTCCTACAATGAGCAGTTCTTC. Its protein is CASSPVAGNSYNEQFF.